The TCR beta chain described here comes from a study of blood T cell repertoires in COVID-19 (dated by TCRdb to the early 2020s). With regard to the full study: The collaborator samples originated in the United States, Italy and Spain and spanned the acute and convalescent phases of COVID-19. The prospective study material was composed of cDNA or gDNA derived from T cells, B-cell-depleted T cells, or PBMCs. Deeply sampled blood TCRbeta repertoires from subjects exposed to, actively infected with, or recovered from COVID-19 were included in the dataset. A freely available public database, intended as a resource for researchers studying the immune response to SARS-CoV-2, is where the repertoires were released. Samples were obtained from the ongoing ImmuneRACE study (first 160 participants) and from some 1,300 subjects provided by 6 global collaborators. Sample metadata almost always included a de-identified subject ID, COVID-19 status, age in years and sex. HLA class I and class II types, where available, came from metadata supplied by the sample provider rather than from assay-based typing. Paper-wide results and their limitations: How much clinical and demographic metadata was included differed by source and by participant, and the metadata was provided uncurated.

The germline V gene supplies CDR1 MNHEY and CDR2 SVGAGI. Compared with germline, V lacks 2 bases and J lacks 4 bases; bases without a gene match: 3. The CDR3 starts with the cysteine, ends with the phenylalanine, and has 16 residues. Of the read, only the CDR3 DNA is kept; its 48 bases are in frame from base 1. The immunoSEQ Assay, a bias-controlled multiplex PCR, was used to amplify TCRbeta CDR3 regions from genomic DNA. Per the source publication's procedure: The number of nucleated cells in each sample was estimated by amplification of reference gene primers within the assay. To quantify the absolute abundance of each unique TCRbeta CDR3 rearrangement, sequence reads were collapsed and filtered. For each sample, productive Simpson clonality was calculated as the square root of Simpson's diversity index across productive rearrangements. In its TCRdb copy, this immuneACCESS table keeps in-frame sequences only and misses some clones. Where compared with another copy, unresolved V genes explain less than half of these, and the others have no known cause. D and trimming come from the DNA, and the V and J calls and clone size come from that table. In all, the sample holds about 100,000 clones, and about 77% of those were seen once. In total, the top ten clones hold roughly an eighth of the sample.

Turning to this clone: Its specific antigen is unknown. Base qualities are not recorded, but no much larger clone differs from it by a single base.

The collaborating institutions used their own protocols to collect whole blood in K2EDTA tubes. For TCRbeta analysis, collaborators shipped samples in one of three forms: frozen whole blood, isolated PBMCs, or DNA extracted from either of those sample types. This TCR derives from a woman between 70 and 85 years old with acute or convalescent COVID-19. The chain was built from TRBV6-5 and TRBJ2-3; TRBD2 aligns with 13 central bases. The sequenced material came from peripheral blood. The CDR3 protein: CASSYATSGGADTQYF. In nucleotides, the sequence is TGTGCCAGCAGTTACGCAACTAGCGGGGGGGCAGATACGCAGTATTTT.